These T cell receptor beta chains were read from a single sample in a study of response to subunit inactivated influenza vaccine. TCRdb used MiXCR to reprocess the RT-PCR reads, holding one entry per CDR3 protein. Here the sample spans approximately 500,000 distinct CDR3 sequences, 10% to 15% being singletons. Sequenced here: PBMCs from blood, sampled roughly 48 days after vaccination. The receptors were gathered from a man in his fifties who received an inactivated influenza vaccine. The conserved cysteine and the conserved F or W are not part of the CDR3 here. The D gene is left open where the match is weak.

cdr3_aa d_call j_call v_call cdr3_length
SAGTGAYEQY TRBD1 TRBJ2-7 TRBV29-1 10
ASSLAVGVFSYEQY NA TRBJ2-7 TRBV5-1 14
ASSYSAASNTEAF NA TRBJ1-1 TRBV6-5 13
ASSKVYPSSYNEQF NA TRBJ2-1 TRBV21-1 14
ASSYLPGAGAYNEQF TRBD2 TRBJ2-1 TRBV6-2/TRBV6-3 15
ASSHELRDGNEQF NA TRBJ2-1 TRBV3-1 13
ASSHGAGGTDTQY TRBD2 TRBJ2-3 TRBV6-1 13
ASSRGVQTYNEQF NA TRBJ2-1 TRBV4-3 13
SARGQGRVRTGELF TRBD1 TRBJ2-2 TRBV20-1 14
ASSSGVAGEQY NA TRBJ2-7 TRBV27 11
ASSYNRDREY NA TRBJ2-7 TRBV7-9 10
SARDWGKNTEAF NA TRBJ1-1 TRBV20-1 12
SAREANRGANSPLH TRBD1 TRBJ1-6 TRBV20-1 14
ASGSGWVEGTEAF NA TRBJ1-1 TRBV7-2 13
ASSRDGKNIQY NA TRBJ2-4 TRBV9 11
ASAPPQGSKNIQY NA TRBJ2-4 TRBV18 13
ASSYSGGVVTQY TRBD2 TRBJ2-5 TRBV7-2 12
ASSPTYAPEAF NA TRBJ1-1 TRBV7-9 11
ASSLLLDSGELF NA TRBJ2-2 TRBV5-1 12
ASRIHWDSGELF NA TRBJ2-2 TRBV10-1 12
ASSEESGTSGGNEETQY TRBD2 TRBJ2-5 TRBV6-1 17
ASRLLAPGLGEQF NA TRBJ2-1 TRBV6-2/TRBV6-3 13
ASSFRTGNYNEQF NA TRBJ2-1 TRBV12-3/TRBV12-4 13
ASSVMGDVGTDTQY NA TRBJ2-3 TRBV5-1 14
ASSPFSGESTDTQY NA TRBJ2-3 TRBV5-5 14
SALSGTGVSDTQY TRBD1 TRBJ2-3 TRBV20-1 13